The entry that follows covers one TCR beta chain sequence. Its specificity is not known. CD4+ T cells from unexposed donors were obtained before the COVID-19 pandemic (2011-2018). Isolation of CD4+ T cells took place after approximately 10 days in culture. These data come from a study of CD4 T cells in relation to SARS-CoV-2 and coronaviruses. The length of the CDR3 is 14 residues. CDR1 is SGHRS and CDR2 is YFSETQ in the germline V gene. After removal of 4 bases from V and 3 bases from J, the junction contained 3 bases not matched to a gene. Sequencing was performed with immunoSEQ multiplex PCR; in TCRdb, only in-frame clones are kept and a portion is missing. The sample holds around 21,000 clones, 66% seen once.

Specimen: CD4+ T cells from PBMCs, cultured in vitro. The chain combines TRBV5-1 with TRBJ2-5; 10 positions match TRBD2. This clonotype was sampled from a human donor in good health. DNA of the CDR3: TGCGCCAGCAGCACCGGACTAGCGGAAGAGACCCAGTACTTC. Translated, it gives CASSTGLAEETQYF.